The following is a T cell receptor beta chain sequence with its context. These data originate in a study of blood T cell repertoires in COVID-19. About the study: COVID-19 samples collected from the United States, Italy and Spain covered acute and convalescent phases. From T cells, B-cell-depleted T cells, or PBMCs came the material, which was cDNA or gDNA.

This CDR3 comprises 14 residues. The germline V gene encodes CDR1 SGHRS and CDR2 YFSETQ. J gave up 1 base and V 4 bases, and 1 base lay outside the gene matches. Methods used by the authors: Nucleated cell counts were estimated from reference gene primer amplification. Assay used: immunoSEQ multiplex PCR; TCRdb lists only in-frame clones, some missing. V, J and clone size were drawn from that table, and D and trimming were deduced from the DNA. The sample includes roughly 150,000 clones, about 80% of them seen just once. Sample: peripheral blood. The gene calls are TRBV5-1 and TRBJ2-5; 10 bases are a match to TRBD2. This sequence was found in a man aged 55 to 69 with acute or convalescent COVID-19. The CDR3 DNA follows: TGCGCCAGCAGCGTAGCGGGGGGCCAAGAGACCCAGTACTTC. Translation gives CASSVAGGQETQYF.